This T cell receptor (beta chain) was recorded in a study of early T cells in non-severe SARS-CoV-2 infection. Study context: It was bulk RNA from unsorted whole blood that was sequenced, and the chains were unpaired.

CDR1 is ENHRY and CDR2 is SYGVKD in the germline V gene. The V end was cut by 10 bases, the J end by 0 bases, with 11 bases between. The CDR3 is 13 residues long. Regarding this clonotype: Its target is not known.

Study-wide findings and caveats: Matches to VDJdb favored anti-spike CD8 responses and missed private and CD4 specificities.

Individual cDNA molecules carried attached unique molecular identifiers. TCRdb re-called the 5' RACE reads with MiXCR, one entry per CDR3 protein. The sample lists roughly 35,000 distinct CDR3 sequences, 5.8% occurring once. This receptor was identified in an adult who was a healthcare worker with PCR-confirmed SARS-CoV-2 infection or an uninfected control (not recorded which). Source material: whole blood. The rearrangement uses TRBV10-3 and TRBJ2-3; D gene unclear. The CDR3 DNA reads TGTGCCAGCCAAGCACCTAGCACAGATACGCAGTATTTT. Translating it yields CASQAPSTDTQYF.